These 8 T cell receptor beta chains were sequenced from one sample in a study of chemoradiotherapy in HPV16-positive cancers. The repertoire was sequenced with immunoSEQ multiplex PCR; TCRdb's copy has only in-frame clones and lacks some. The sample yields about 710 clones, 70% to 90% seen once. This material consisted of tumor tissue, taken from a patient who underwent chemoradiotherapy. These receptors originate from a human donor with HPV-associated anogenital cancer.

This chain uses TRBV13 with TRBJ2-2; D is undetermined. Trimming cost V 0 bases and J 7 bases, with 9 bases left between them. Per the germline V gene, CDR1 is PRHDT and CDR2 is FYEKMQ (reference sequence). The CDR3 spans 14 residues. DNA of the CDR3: TGTGCCAGCAGCTTAGGGGAGTGGAGCGGGGAGCTGTTTTTT. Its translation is CASSLGEWSGELFF.

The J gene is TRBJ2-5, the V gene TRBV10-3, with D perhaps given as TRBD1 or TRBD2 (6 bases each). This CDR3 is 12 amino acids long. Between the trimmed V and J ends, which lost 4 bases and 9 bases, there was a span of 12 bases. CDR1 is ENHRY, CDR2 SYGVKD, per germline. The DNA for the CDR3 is TGTGCCATCAGTGGACAGGAGGGGGCCCAGTACTTC. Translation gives CAISGQEGAQYF.

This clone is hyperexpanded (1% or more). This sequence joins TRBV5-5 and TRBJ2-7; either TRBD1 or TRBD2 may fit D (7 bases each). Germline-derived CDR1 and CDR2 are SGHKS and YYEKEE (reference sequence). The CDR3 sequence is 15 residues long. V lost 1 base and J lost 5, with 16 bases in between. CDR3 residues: CASSLWAGGGNEQYF. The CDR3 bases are TGTGCCAGCAGCTTGTGGGCAGGGGGAGGGAACGAGCAGTACTTC.

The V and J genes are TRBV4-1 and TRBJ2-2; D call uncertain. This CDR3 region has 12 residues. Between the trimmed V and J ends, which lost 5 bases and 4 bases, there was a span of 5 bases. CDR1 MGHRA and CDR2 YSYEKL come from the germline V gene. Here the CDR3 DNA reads TGCGCCAGCAGCGCGGTCACCGGGGAGCTGTTTTTT. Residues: CASSAVTGELFF.

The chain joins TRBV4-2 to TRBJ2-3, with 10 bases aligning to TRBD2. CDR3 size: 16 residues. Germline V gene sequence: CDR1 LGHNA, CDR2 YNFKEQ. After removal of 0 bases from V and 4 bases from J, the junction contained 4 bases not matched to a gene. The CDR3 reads CASSQEASGGADTQYF. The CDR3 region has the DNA TGTGCCAGCAGCCAAGAGGCTAGCGGGGGCGCAGATACGCAGTATTTT.

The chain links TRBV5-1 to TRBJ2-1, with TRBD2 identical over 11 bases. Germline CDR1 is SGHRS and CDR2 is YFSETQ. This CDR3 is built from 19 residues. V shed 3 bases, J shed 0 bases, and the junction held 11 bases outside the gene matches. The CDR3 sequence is CASSSPGTSGSSSYNEQFF. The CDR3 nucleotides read TGCGCCAGCAGCTCGCCCGGGACTAGCGGCTCGAGCTCCTACAATGAGCAGTTCTTC.

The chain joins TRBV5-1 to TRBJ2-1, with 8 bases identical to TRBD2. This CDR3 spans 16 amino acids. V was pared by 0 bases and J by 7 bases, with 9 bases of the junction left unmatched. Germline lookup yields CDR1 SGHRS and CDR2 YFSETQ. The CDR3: CASSLEVAGGWNEQFF. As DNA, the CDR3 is TGCGCCAGCAGCTTGGAGGTTGCGGGGGGCTGGAATGAGCAGTTCTTC.

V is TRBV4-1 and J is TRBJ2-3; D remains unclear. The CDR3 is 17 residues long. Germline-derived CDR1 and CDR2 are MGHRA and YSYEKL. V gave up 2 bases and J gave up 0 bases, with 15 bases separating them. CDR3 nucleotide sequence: TGCGCCAGCAGCCAATACGTCCTTGGACGGAGCACAGATACGCAGTATTTT. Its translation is CASSQYVLGRSTDTQYF.